This T cell receptor beta chain was sequenced for a study of control samples from healthy donors and cancer patients. Sequenced by immunoSEQ multiplex PCR; TCRdb stores in-frame clones only, minus some. The sample has about 140,000 clones, about 90% seen once. Per germline, CDR1 SNHLY and CDR2 FYNNEI. This CDR3 spans 15 amino acids. Trimming took off 7 bases at V and 0 bases at J, with 12 bases between the two ends. Sequencing was performed on blood. This sequence was found in a man aged 18 to 29 in good health. The chain is built from TRBV2 and TRBJ1-4; D gene uncertain. CDR3 in DNA: TGTGCCAGCACCCTCGAGGCCGCAACTAATGAAAAACTGTTTTTT. Translated: CASTLEAATNEKLFF.